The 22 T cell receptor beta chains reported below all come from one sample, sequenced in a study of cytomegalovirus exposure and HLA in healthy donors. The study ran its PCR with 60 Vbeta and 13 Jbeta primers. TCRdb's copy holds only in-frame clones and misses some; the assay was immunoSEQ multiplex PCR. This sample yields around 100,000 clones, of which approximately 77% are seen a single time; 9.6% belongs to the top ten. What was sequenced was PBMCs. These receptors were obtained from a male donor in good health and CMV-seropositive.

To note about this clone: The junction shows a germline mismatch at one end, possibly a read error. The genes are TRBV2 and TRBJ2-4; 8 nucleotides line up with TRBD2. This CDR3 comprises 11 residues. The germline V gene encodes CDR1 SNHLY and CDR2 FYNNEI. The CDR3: CASSQLGLVHF. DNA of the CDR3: TGTGCCAGCAGTCAATTGGGACTAGTGCACTTC.

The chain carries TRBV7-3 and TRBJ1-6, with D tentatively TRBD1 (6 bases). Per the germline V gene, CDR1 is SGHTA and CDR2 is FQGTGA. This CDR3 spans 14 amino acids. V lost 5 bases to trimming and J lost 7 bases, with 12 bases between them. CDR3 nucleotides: TGTGCCAGCAGCGAGCAGGGACACAATTCACCCCTCCACTTT. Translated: CASSEQGHNSPLHF.

CDR3 loop: CASSIGTALTGELFF. The CDR3 DNA sequence: TGTGCCAGCAGTATCGGGACAGCACTTACCGGGGAGCTGTTTTTT. The rearrangement uses TRBV6-1 and TRBJ2-2; the match to TRBD1 covers 7 bases. Trimming cost V 5 bases and J 5 bases; bases outside gene matches: 8. Per the germline V gene, CDR1 is MNHNS and CDR2 is SASEGT. The CDR3 spans 15 residues.

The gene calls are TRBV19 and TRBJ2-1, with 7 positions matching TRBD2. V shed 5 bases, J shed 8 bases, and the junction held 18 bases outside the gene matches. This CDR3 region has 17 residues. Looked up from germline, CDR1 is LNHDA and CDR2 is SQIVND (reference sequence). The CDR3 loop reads CASSLQRGVAGWDEQFF. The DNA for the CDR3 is TGTGCCAGTAGTCTCCAGAGAGGGGTAGCGGGCTGGGATGAGCAGTTCTTC. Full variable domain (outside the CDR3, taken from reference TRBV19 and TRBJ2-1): DGGITQSPKYLFRKEGQNVTLSCEQNLNHDAMYWYRQDPGQGLRLIYYSQIVNDFQKGDIAEGYSVSREKKESFPLTVTSAQKNPTAFYLCASSLQRGVAGWDEQFFGPGTRLTVL.

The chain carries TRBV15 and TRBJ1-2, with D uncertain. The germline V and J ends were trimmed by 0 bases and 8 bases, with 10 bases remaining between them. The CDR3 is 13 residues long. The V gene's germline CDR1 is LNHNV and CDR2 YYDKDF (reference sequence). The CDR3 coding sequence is TGTGCCACCAGCAGAGAGAGGGTGGCCGGCTACACCTTC. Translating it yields CATSRERVAGYTF.

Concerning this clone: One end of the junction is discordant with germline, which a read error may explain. The CDR3 reads CASSLGEAGSYNEQFF. The CDR3 DNA is TGTGCTAGCAGCTTAGGTGAAGCGGGATCTTACAATGAGCAGTTCTTC. The chain uses TRBV7-7 and TRBJ2-1; 7 nucleotides agree with TRBD2. The CDR3 runs to 16 residues. Germline assignment: CDR1 SSHAT and CDR2 FNYEAQ (reference sequence).

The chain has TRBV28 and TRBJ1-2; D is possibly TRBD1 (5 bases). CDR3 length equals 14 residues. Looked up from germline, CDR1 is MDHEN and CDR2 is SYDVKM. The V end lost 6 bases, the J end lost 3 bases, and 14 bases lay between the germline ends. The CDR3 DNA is TGTGCCAGCAGCACCGGGACTGACTACTATGGCTACACCTTC. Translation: CASSTGTDYYGYTF.

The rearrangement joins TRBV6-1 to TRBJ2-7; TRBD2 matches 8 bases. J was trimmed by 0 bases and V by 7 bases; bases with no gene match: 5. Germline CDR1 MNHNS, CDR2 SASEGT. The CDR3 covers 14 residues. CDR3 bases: TGTGCCAGCACCTGGCGGGAGGACTCCTACGAGCAGTACTTC. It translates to CASTWREDSYEQYF.

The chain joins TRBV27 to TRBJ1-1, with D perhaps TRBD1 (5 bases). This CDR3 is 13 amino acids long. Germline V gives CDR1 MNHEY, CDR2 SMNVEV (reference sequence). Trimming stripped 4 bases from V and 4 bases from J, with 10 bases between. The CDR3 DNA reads TGTGCCAGCAGTTCCAAGGGGCGCACTGAAGCTTTCTTT. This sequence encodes CASSSKGRTEAFF.

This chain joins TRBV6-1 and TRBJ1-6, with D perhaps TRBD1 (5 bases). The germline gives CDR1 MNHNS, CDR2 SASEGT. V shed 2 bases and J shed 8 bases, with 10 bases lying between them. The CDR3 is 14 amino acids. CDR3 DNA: TGTGCCAGCAGTGAAAGGGGAGGGTATTCACCCCTCCACTTT. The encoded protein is CASSERGGYSPLHF.

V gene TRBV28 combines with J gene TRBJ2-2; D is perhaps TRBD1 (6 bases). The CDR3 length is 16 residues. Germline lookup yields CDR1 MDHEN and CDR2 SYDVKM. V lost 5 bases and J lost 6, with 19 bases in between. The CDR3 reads CASSTLGAKGAGELFF. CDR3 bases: TGTGCCAGCAGTACCTTGGGAGCGAAGGGGGCCGGGGAGCTGTTTTTT.

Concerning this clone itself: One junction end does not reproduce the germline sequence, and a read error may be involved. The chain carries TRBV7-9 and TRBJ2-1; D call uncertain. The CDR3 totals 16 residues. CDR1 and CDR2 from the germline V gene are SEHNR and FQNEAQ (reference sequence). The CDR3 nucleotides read TGTTCCAGCAGCTTAGCCAGTGCAGTATTATTCAATGAGCAGTTCTTC. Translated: CSSSLASAVLFNEQFF.

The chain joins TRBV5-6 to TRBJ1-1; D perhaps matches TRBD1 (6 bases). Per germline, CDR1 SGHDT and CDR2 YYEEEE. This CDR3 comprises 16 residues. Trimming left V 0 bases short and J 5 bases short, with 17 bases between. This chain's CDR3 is CASSLAGGGQGTEAFF. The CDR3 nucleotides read TGTGCCAGCAGCTTGGCTGGGGGGGGGCAGGGTACTGAAGCTTTCTTT.

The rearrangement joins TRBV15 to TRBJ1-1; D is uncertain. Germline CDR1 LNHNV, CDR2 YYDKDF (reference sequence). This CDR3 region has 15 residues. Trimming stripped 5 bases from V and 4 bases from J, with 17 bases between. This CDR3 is CATSLRLEVGTEAFF. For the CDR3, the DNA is TGTGCCACCAGCTTACGACTCGAAGTGGGCACTGAAGCTTTCTTT. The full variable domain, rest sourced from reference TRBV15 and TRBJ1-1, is DAMVIQNPRYQVTQFGKPVTLSCSQTLNHNVMYWYQQKSSQAPKLLFHYYDKDFNNEADTPDNFQSRRPNTSFCFLDIRSPGLGDTAMYLCATSLRLEVGTEAFFGQGTRLTVV.

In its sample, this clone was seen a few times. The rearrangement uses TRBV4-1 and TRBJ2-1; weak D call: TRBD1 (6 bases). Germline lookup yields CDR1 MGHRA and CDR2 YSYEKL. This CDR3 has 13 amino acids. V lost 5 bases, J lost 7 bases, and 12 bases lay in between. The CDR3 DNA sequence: TGCGCCAGCAGCTTGCACAGGGAGAATGAGCAGTTCTTC. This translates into CASSLHRENEQFF.

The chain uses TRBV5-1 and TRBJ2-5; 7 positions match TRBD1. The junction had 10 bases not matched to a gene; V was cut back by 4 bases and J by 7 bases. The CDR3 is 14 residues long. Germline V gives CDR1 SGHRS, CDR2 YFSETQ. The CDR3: CASSQQTGQATQYF. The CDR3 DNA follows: TGCGCCAGCAGCCAACAGACAGGGCAGGCGACCCAGTACTTC.

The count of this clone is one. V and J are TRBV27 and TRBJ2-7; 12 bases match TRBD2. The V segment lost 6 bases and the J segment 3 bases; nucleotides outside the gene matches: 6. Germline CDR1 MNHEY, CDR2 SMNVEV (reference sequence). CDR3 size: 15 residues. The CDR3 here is CASRGLAGSFYEQYF. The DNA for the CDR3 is TGTGCCAGCAGGGGACTAGCGGGCTCTTTCTACGAGCAGTACTTC.

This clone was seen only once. The CDR3 is CASRSTDSKNEKLFF. In DNA form, the CDR3 reads TGTGCCAGCAGGTCTACGGACAGCAAAAATGAAAAACTGTTTTTT. The rearrangement uses TRBV7-6 and TRBJ1-4; D possibly corresponds to TRBD1 (6 bases). The V end lost 6 bases, the J end lost 5 bases, and 16 bases lay between the germline ends. Germline CDR1 is SGHVS and CDR2 is FNYEAQ. The CDR3 totals 15 residues.

DNA of the CDR3: TGTGCCACCCGCATGGGGCTGGACGAAAAACTGTTTTTT. Translation: CATRMGLDEKLFF. This chain links TRBV6-1 with TRBJ1-4, with a tentative D call TRBD1 (5 bases). Germline CDR1 reads MNHNS; CDR2 reads SASEGT. V was pared by 10 bases and J by 8 bases, with 17 bases between. The CDR3 is 13 amino acids.

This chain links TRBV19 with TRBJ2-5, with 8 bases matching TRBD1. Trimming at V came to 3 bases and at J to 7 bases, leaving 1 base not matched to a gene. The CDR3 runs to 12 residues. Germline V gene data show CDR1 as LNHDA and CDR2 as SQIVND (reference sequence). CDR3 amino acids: CASSMDRATQYF. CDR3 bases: TGTGCCAGTAGTATGGACAGGGCGACCCAGTACTTC.

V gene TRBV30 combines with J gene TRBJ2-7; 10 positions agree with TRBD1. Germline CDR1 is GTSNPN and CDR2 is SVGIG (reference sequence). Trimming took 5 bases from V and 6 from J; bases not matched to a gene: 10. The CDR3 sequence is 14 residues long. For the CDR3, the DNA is TGTGCCTGGGGACCGGGACAGGGGTTAGTCGAGCAGTACTTC. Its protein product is CAWGPGQGLVEQYF.

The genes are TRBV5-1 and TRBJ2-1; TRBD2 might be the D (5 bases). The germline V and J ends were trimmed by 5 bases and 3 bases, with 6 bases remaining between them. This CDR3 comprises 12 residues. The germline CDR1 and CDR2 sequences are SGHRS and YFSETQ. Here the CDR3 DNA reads TGCGCCAGCAGGGGAGACTACAATGAGCAGTTCTTC. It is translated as CASRGDYNEQFF. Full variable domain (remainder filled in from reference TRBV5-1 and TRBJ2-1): KAGVTQTPRYLIKTRGQQVTLSCSPISGHRSVSWYQQTPGQGLQFLFEYFSETQRNKGNFPGRFSGRQFSNSRSEMNVSTLELGDSALYLCASRGDYNEQFFGPGTRLTVL.